The rows below give T cell receptor beta chains drawn from one sample of a study of T cell responses to AZD1222 COVID-19 vaccine. Some clones are missing from TCRdb's copy, which holds only in-frame ones; the method was immunoSEQ multiplex PCR. The top ten clones hold approximately 8.4% of a sample with over 100,000 clones, roughly 89% of them seen once. The sample here was peripheral blood, taken on day 0 of AZD1222 vaccination. These receptors came from an adult in good health. Both conserved end residues are part of each CDR3. Each record gives: CDR3 protein, CDR3 DNA, V gene, J gene, D gene, clone size. The D gene is left open where the match is weak. Clone size is stated in some rows and not others, as once, few, many or a class when expanded.

CASETGAGNQPQHF,TGTGCCAGCGAGACAGGGGCTGGCAATCAGCCCCAGCATTTT,TRBV2,TRBJ1-5,TRBD1,once
CASSQRRATGELFF,TGTGCCAGCAGCCAGAGGAGGGCAACCGGGGAGCTGTTTTTT,TRBV11-2,TRBJ2-2,.,once
CASSLTTRALRVGNTIYF,TGTGCCAGCAGCCTAACGACAAGGGCCCTGAGGGTTGGAAACACCATATATTTT,TRBV7-8,TRBJ1-3,.,.
CASSGAPGGGSNQPQHF,TGTGCCAGCAGTGGGGCCCCGGGGGGCGGTAGCAATCAGCCCCAGCATTTT,TRBV2,TRBJ1-5,.,.
CASREDRSYGYTF,TGTGCCAGCAGAGAGGACAGGAGCTATGGCTACACCTTC,TRBV6-5,TRBJ1-2,TRBD1,.
CAWNIAGTNYEQYF,TGTGCCTGGAATATCGCCGGGACAAACTACGAGCAGTACTTC,TRBV30,TRBJ2-7,.,.
CAISDNYEQYF,TGTGCCATCAGTGATAACTACGAGCAGTACTTC,TRBV10-3,TRBJ2-7,.,.
CSVFSYNEQFF,TGCAGTGTCTTCTCCTACAATGAGCAGTTCTTC,TRBV20-1,TRBJ2-1,.,few
CASSLGTGNQPQHF,TGTGCCAGCAGCCTGGGGACAGGGAATCAGCCCCAGCATTTT,TRBV7-9,TRBJ1-5,TRBD1,.
CASSRGLAAPDTQYF,TGTGCCAGTAGCCGGGGACTAGCCGCGCCAGATACGCAGTATTTT,TRBV19,TRBJ2-3,TRBD2,.
CASSLLDRGSYNEQFF,TGTGCCAGCTCGCTATTGGACAGGGGATCATACAATGAGCAGTTCTTC,TRBV18,TRBJ2-1,TRBD1,.
CASSEGGFYGYTF,TGTGCCAGCAGCGAGGGGGGCTTCTATGGCTACACCTTC,TRBV5-4,TRBJ1-2,.,.
CASSLDWYSAGELFF,TGTGCCAGCAGTTTAGACTGGTATAGCGCCGGGGAGCTGTTTTTT,TRBV6-5,TRBJ2-2,.,.
CASSKRDRGPYEQYF,TGTGCCAGCAGTAAACGGGACAGGGGGCCCTACGAGCAGTACTTC,TRBV21-1,TRBJ2-7,.,once
CASSLASGGFYEQYF,TGTGCCAGCAGCTTGGCTAGCGGAGGCTTTTACGAGCAGTACTTC,TRBV5-4,TRBJ2-7,TRBD2,.
CASSDSGDRGQGEQFF,TGTGCCAGCAGTGACTCTGGTGACAGGGGGCAGGGTGAGCAGTTCTTC,TRBV6-4,TRBJ2-1,TRBD1,.
CAWLDRGGADTQYF,TGTGCCTGGCTCGACAGGGGAGGGGCAGATACGCAGTATTTT,TRBV30,TRBJ2-3,.,.
CASSLVLSDEQFF,TGTGCCAGCAGTTTAGTCCTTTCCGATGAGCAGTTCTTC,TRBV12-3/TRBV12-4,TRBJ2-1,.,.
CASSDGTNQPQHF,TGTGCCAGCAGTGACGGGACAAATCAGCCCCAGCATTTT,TRBV6-4,TRBJ1-5,.,.
CASSSLTGTGNTIYF,TGTGCCAGCAGCTCGTTGACAGGGACTGGAAACACCATATATTTT,TRBV7-8,TRBJ1-3,TRBD1,.